Listed below are T cell receptor beta chains from one sample, sequenced in a study of response to subunit inactivated influenza vaccine. Using its own MiXCR run on the RT-PCR reads, TCRdb lists one record per CDR3 protein. This sample has hundreds of thousands of distinct CDR3 sequences; around 8% occur once, and the top ten carry 10% to 15%. Material: PBMCs from blood, obtained around 25 months after vaccination. These receptors all stem from a man aged 50-75 years who received an inactivated influenza vaccine. The CDR3 runs from the conserved cysteine through the conserved F or W. The D gene is left open where the match is weak. Only part of the rows carry a size: once, few, many, or a class if the clone is expanded.

V gene,D gene,J gene,clone size,CDR3 DNA,CDR3 protein
TRBV9,.,TRBJ2-7,.,TGTGCCAGCAGCCCGGTAGTGACGGGCCCCTACGAGCAGTACTTC,CASSPVVTGPYEQYF
TRBV10-3,.,TRBJ2-3,few,TGTGCCATCAGTGGAAGGACATCTAGCACAGATACGCAGTATTTT,CAISGRTSSTDTQYF
TRBV7-9,.,TRBJ2-1,.,TGTGCCAGCAGCTTACGTGACTTACCGGGGCAGTTCTTC,CASSLRDLPGQFF
TRBV4-1,.,TRBJ1-2,.,TGCGCCAGCAGCCATCCCACCGGGTTTTCGGGCTATGGCTACACCTTC,CASSHPTGFSGYGYTF
TRBV20-1,TRBD2,TRBJ2-3,few,TGCAGTGCTCGAGGGACTAGCGTGCCGGGTGGGACAGATACGCAGTATTTT,CSARGTSVPGGTDTQYF
TRBV7-2,.,TRBJ2-7,.,TGTGCCAGCAGCTTAGGTGGGGGCGAGGTATACGAGCAGTACTTC,CASSLGGGEVYEQYF
TRBV12-3/TRBV12-4,TRBD1,TRBJ1-2,many,TGTGCCAGCAGTGTACAGGGGAACTATGGCTACACCTTC,CASSVQGNYGYTF
TRBV10-3,TRBD1,TRBJ2-7,many,TGTGCCATCAGTGGGGGGACAGGGGGATCCTACGAGCAGTACTTC,CAISGGTGGSYEQYF
TRBV5-1,.,TRBJ1-1,few,TGCGCCAGCAGCTTGGCTTGGAACACTGAAGCTTTCTTT,CASSLAWNTEAFF
TRBV4-3,.,TRBJ2-1,many,TGCGCCAGCAGCCCGTCTGCCAGGGCGGTCGTAGGTGAGCAGTTCTTC,CASSPSARAVVGEQFF
TRBV30,.,TRBJ2-3,few,TGTGCCTGGTGGGGGACAGATACGCAGTATTTT,CAWWGTDTQYF
TRBV12-3/TRBV12-4,.,TRBJ2-3,.,TGTGCCAGCAGGAGGTTAGGGGGGCAAGATACGCAGTATTTT,CASRRLGGQDTQYF
TRBV20-1,.,TRBJ2-3,few,TGCAGTGCTAGAGGACAGACTCACACAGATACGCAGTATTTT,CSARGQTHTDTQYF
TRBV3-1,.,TRBJ1-6,many,TGTGCCAGCAGCCTCGGGACGGTAATTAATTCACCCCTCCACTTT,CASSLGTVINSPLHF
TRBV6-2/TRBV6-3,.,TRBJ2-3,.,TGTGCCAGCAGAGTGGGGACCGACGGTACGCAGTATTTT,CASRVGTDGTQYF
TRBV6-2/TRBV6-3,TRBD1,TRBJ2-1,few,TGTGCCAGCAGTTACACGGGACAGGCTGATAATGAGCAGTTCTTC,CASSYTGQADNEQFF
TRBV4-2,.,TRBJ2-5,many,TGTGCCAGCAGCCAAGATGCGAAGCTAGGGTCGGACCAGTACTTC,CASSQDAKLGSDQYF
TRBV11-1,TRBD1,TRBJ2-2,.,TGTGCCAGCAGCTTACCAAAACTAAGCAGGGGGTTCGCGAACACCGGGGAGCTGTTTTTT,CASSLPKLSRGFANTGELFF
TRBV28,TRBD2,TRBJ2-2,many,TGTGCCAGCAGCTCTCGGGGGGGCAAAAGAGGGGAGCTGTTTTTT,CASSSRGGKRGELFF
TRBV4-2,TRBD2,TRBJ2-1,.,TGTGCCAGCAGCCAAGTGGCGGGAATAGCGGGGGCCCGGGCCAATGAGCAGTTCTTC,CASSQVAGIAGARANEQFF
TRBV28,.,TRBJ2-7,few,TGTGCCACCCAACGACAACGAACCTACGAGCAGTACTTC,CATQRQRTYEQYF
TRBV11-2,TRBD1,TRBJ2-7,.,TGTGCCAGCAGCGAAAGGGACAGAACCTACGAGCAGAACTTC,CASSERDRTYEQNF
TRBV13,.,TRBJ2-5,few,TGTGCCAGCAGCTTAGGCGGGGGCCGACGTGAGACCCAGTACTTC,CASSLGGGRRETQYF
TRBV29-1,TRBD1,TRBJ1-5,many,TGCAGCGTCAGGACAGGGGGCGTCAATCAGCCCCAGCATTTT,CSVRTGGVNQPQHF
TRBV15,TRBD2,TRBJ2-7,few,TGTGCCACCAGCGGATCAGGACTAGCGGGGATCTACGAGCAGTACTTC,CATSGSGLAGIYEQYF